The rows below give T cell receptor beta chains drawn from one sample of a study of blood T cell repertoires in COVID-19. Method: immunoSEQ multiplex PCR; TCRdb's copy keeps in-frame clones and lacks some. The data contain some 97,000 clones, around four fifths of them singletons. Sequenced sample: peripheral blood. These receptors all come from a woman in her 70s with acute or convalescent COVID-19. Each CDR3 is given with its conserved first and last residue. D genes are given only for firm matches. Clone sizes are given selectively: once, few, many, or a class where the clone is expanded.

v_gene	abundance	j_gene	d_gene	CDR3aa	CDR3nt
TRBV2	.	TRBJ2-1	TRBD1	CASSGDSYNEQFF	TGTGCCAGCAGTGGGGACAGTTACAATGAGCAGTTCTTC
TRBV6-5	once	TRBJ2-5	.	CASSYSQGYQETQYF	TGTGCCAGCAGTTACTCCCAGGGGTACCAAGAGACCCAGTACTTC
TRBV28	.	TRBJ2-3	.	CASSYVGGNTDTQYF	TGTGCCAGCAGTTACGTCGGCGGAAACACAGATACGCAGTATTTT
TRBV7-9	.	TRBJ1-6	.	CASSTLTGSNSPLHF	TGTGCCAGCAGCACATTGACAGGCTCGAATTCACCCCTCCACTTT
TRBV19	.	TRBJ1-6	TRBD1	CATLEGTANSPLHF	TGTGCCACTCTCGAAGGGACAGCAAATTCACCCCTCCACTTT
TRBV28	.	TRBJ2-2	TRBD2	CASRLLGLAGELGELFF	TGTGCCAGCAGGCTCCTAGGACTAGCGGGGGAACTCGGGGAGCTGTTTTTT
TRBV7-3	.	TRBJ2-5	.	CASSLTGLPGETQYF	TGTGCCAGCAGCTTAACAGGTCTACCGGGGGAGACCCAGTACTTC
TRBV4-2	few	TRBJ2-2	TRBD1	CASSDEQGTNTGELFF	TGTGCCAGCAGCGACGAACAGGGGACGAACACCGGGGAGCTGTTTTTT
TRBV3-1/TRBV3-2	.	TRBJ1-1	TRBD1	CASSHTRQGPNTEAFF	TGTGCCAGCAGCCATACCCGACAGGGCCCTAACACTGAAGCTTTCTTT
TRBV7-6	.	TRBJ2-6	TRBD1	CASSKTGSGANVLTF	TGTGCCAGCAGCAAGACAGGGTCTGGGGCCAACGTCCTGACTTTC
TRBV7-9	.	TRBJ1-2	TRBD1	CASSSGQGTNYGYTF	TGTGCCAGCAGCTCGGGACAGGGGACTAACTATGGCTACACCTTC
TRBV7-2	.	TRBJ1-1	TRBD1	CASRDRGGGNTEAFF	TGTGCCAGCAGGGACAGGGGAGGGGGAAACACTGAAGCTTTCTTT
TRBV2	.	TRBJ2-2	.	CATQGGWSTGELFF	TGTGCCACCCAAGGAGGGTGGAGCACCGGGGAGCTGTTTTTT
TRBV2	.	TRBJ1-1	TRBD1	CASTRDRVNTEAFF	TGTGCCAGCACCCGGGACAGGGTGAACACTGAAGCTTTCTTT
TRBV28	.	TRBJ1-1	TRBD1	CASSFSGQAWNTEAFF	TGTGCCAGCAGTTTTTCGGGACAGGCCTGGAACACTGAAGCTTTCTTT
TRBV14	.	TRBJ1-2	TRBD1	CASSQGLDRDYGYTF	TGTGCCAGCAGCCAGGGCTTGGACAGGGACTATGGCTACACCTTC
TRBV7-9	few	TRBJ2-2	TRBD1	CASSLRDRDYTGELFF	TGTGCCAGCAGCCTCCGGGACAGAGATTACACCGGGGAGCTGTTTTTT
TRBV7-9	.	TRBJ2-1	.	CASSPSNEQFF	TGTGCCAGCAGCCCTTCCAATGAGCAGTTCTTC
TRBV6-5	few	TRBJ1-2	.	CASSRRAGDGYTF	TGTGCCAGCAGTCGGCGGGCAGGTGATGGCTACACCTTC
TRBV9	.	TRBJ2-7	.	CASSTVVRSEQYF	TGTGCCAGCAGCACAGTCGTACGAAGCGAGCAGTACTTC
TRBV6-5	once	TRBJ2-3	TRBD2	CATQGSGGLYTQYF	TGTGCCACCCAGGGTAGCGGGGGGCTGTATACGCAGTATTTT
TRBV2	.	TRBJ2-5	TRBD1	CASSEDRGGKTQYF	TGTGCCAGCAGTGAGGACAGGGGTGGAAAGACCCAGTACTTC
TRBV7-8	.	TRBJ1-4	TRBD1	CASRARTGVGEKLFF	TGTGCCAGCAGAGCGAGGACAGGGGTTGGTGAAAAACTGTTTTTT
TRBV9	.	TRBJ2-1	.	CASSVGGGTYNEQFF	TGTGCCAGCAGCGTAGGGGGGGGCACATACAATGAGCAGTTCTTC
TRBV7-9	.	TRBJ2-7	TRBD1	CASSLPGTGAYEQYF	TGTGCCAGCAGCTTACCGGGGACAGGGGCCTACGAGCAGTACTTC
TRBV7-8	.	TRBJ2-3	TRBD2	CASSFNSGGHRTDTQYF	TGTGCCAGCAGCTTTAATAGCGGGGGGCACCGCACAGATACGCAGTATTTT
TRBV12-5	.	TRBJ1-6	.	CASGLGQNSPLHF	TGTGCTAGTGGTTTGGGGCAGAATTCACCCCTCCACTTT
TRBV27	.	TRBJ1-6	TRBD1	CASSEVWDRGLISPLHF	TGTGCCAGCAGTGAAGTCTGGGACAGGGGGCTTATTTCACCCCTCCACTTT
TRBV7-2	.	TRBJ1-5	.	CASSLLGRGNQPQHF	TGTGCCAGCAGCTTATTAGGGAGAGGCAATCAGCCCCAGCATTTT
TRBV6-6	.	TRBJ1-1	.	CASSSYQGPVNTEAFF	TGTGCCAGCAGTTCATACCAGGGGCCGGTGAACACTGAAGCTTTCTTT
TRBV2	.	TRBJ1-2	TRBD1	CASSPGQALYGYTF	TGTGCCAGCAGCCCGGGACAGGCTCTCTATGGCTACACCTTC
TRBV5-6	.	TRBJ2-1	.	CASSLSRGHSYNEQFF	TGTGCCAGCAGCTTGTCTCGGGGACATTCCTACAATGAGCAGTTCTTC
TRBV28	.	TRBJ1-6	.	CASSLRRNSPLHF	TGTGCCAGCAGTTTAAGGCGGAATTCACCCCTCCACTTT
TRBV29-1	.	TRBJ1-3	.	CSVREGFSGNTIYF	TGCAGCGTTCGGGAAGGATTCTCTGGAAACACCATATATTTT
TRBV5-8	.	TRBJ2-6	.	CASSLGQTSGANVLTF	TGTGCCAGCAGCTTGGGACAAACCTCTGGGGCCAACGTCCTGACTTTC
TRBV12-3/TRBV12-4	.	TRBJ2-7	.	CASSSLTYEQYF	TGTGCCAGCAGCTCACTCACGTATGAGCAGTACTTC
TRBV7-8	.	TRBJ1-2	TRBD1	CASSPTGGGYGYTF	TGTGCCAGCAGCCCAACAGGGGGAGGCTATGGCTACACCTTC
TRBV9	.	TRBJ2-7	.	CASSDPGRNYYEQYF	TGTGCCAGCAGTGACCCCGGGAGAAATTATTACGAGCAGTACTTC
TRBV3-1/TRBV3-2	.	TRBJ2-1	TRBD2	CASSLRTSGGVLYNEQFF	TGTGCCAGCAGCCTCCGAACTAGCGGGGGGGTTTTATACAATGAGCAGTTCTTC
TRBV20-1	.	TRBJ2-7	TRBD1	CSASTGVLYEQYF	TGCAGTGCTAGTACAGGGGTACTCTACGAGCAGTACTTC
TRBV12-3/TRBV12-4	few	TRBJ1-1	.	CASSQGMNTEAFF	TGTGCCAGCAGTCAGGGAATGAACACTGAAGCTTTCTTT
TRBV3-1/TRBV3-2	few	TRBJ1-1	.	CASSQQQTNTEAFF	TGTGCCAGCAGCCAACAACAGACCAACACTGAAGCTTTCTTT
TRBV6-5	.	TRBJ2-7	.	CASRTPYREGEQYF	TGTGCCAGCAGGACCCCCTACAGGGAGGGCGAGCAGTACTTC
TRBV5-1	.	TRBJ1-1	.	CASSLEAETEAFF	TGCGCCAGCAGCTTGGAAGCGGAAACTGAAGCTTTCTTT
TRBV7-3	once	TRBJ1-5	TRBD1	CASSPGDRQPQHF	TGTGCCAGCAGCCCCGGGGACAGGCAGCCCCAGCATTTT
TRBV19	.	TRBJ1-1	TRBD1	CASSFDRGRTEAFF	TGTGCCAGTAGTTTCGACAGGGGCCGCACTGAAGCTTTCTTT
TRBV19	few	TRBJ1-5	TRBD1	CASIPQGEGQPQHF	TGTGCCAGTATCCCTCAGGGGGAAGGGCAGCCCCAGCATTTT
TRBV18	.	TRBJ2-2	.	CASSLGQSNTGELFF	TGTGCCAGCTCACTTGGACAGTCGAACACCGGGGAGCTGTTTTTT
TRBV6-6	.	TRBJ1-5	.	CASSYIESNQPQHF	TGTGCCAGCAGTTACATAGAAAGCAATCAGCCCCAGCATTTT
TRBV9	.	TRBJ1-6	.	CASSPPGGGDSPLHF	TGTGCCAGCAGCCCCCCGGGGGGAGGGGATTCACCCCTCCACTTT
TRBV5-1	.	TRBJ2-4	.	CASSSGPQGAKNIQYF	TGCGCCAGCAGCTCGGGCCCGCAGGGGGCCAAAAACATTCAGTACTTC
TRBV7-6	.	TRBJ1-1	.	CASSPGGGAGIDTEAFF	TGTGCCAGCAGCCCTGGGGGGGGCGCGGGGATTGACACTGAAGCTTTCTTT
TRBV15	.	TRBJ2-5	.	CATSRGLQGETQYF	TGTGCCACCAGCAGAGGGTTACAGGGCGAGACCCAGTACTTC
TRBV9	.	TRBJ1-2	.	CASSVQEQNYGYTF	TGTGCCAGCAGCGTACAAGAACAGAACTATGGCTACACCTTC
TRBV9	.	TRBJ2-7	TRBD1	CASSDAPGQPSYEQYF	TGTGCCAGCAGCGACGCCCCGGGACAGCCGTCCTACGAGCAGTACTTC
TRBV6-5	.	TRBJ1-2	TRBD1	CASSRDRHNYGYTF	TGTGCCAGCAGCCGGGACAGACATAACTATGGCTACACCTTC
TRBV5-1	.	TRBJ2-3	TRBD2	CASSLVLADTDTQYF	TGCGCCAGCAGCTTGGTCCTAGCGGATACAGATACGCAGTATTTT
TRBV7-2	.	TRBJ1-2	.	CASSPARDFGGGYTF	TGTGCCAGCAGCCCAGCCAGGGACTTCGGTGGGGGCTACACCTTC
TRBV5-1	.	TRBJ2-3	TRBD2	CASSLARSGGIDTQYF	TGCGCCAGCAGCTTGGCCCGTAGCGGGGGGATAGATACGCAGTATTTT
TRBV5-1	.	TRBJ2-3	TRBD1	CASSAQRGGMDTQYF	TGCGCCAGCAGCGCCCAGAGAGGGGGCATGGATACGCAGTATTTT